This T cell receptor beta chain was identified during a study of T cells in Graves' hyperthyroidism and ophthalmopathy. The overall study: The blood sample was taken at first diagnosis, before treatment began. Regarding the study as a whole: Separation of ophthalmopathy from stable hyperthyroidism was achieved by a 13 V-J model. In blood, most of the thyroid clonotypes expanded above 0.001 were also present.

This CDR3 spans 14 amino acids. Trimming removed 1 base from V and 2 bases from J, with 8 bases in between. Looked up from germline, CDR1 is MGHRA and CDR2 is YSYEKL. This clonotype came up many times. Antigen unknown. Fresh peripheral blood, 7.5 to 10 ml, was the source of the PBMCs. Amplified TCR beta CDR3 regions came from RNA transcripts. A set of HTBI primers served as the primers for a first-round RT-PCR of the TCR CDR3. TCRdb analysed the multiplex PCR reads with MiXCR anew, one entry per CDR3 protein. The table lists a few hundred thousand distinct CDR3 sequences, 12% to 15% of them singletons, with 5.3% in the top ten.

V is TRBV4-1 and J is TRBJ1-2, with a possible D match to TRBD1 (5 bases). The clonotype was recovered from a woman between 18 and 29 years old with Graves' hyperthyroidism. Sequenced input: blood. The CDR3 is CASSQVRGNYGYTF. CDR3 DNA sequence: TGCGCCAGCAGCCAAGTTCGGGGGAACTATGGCTACACCTTC.